The present TCR beta chain was sequenced within a study of blood T cell repertoires in COVID-19. Looking at the study overall: Samples of COVID-19 (acute and convalescent) were obtained from the United States, Italy and Spain. Sample material is recorded as cDNA or gDNA derived from T cells, B-cell-depleted T cells, or PBMCs.

As originally analysed: Amplified reference gene primers provided the basis for estimating nucleated cell counts. Clones were read by immunoSEQ multiplex PCR, and TCRdb kept only the in-frame ones, dropping some. Clone size and the V and J calls come from that table; the DNA yielded D and trimming. The sample carries under 70,000 clones, around 90% recorded once. The CDR3 contains 17 residues. With V trimmed by 5 bases and J by 3 bases, 11 bases remained unmatched. Per the germline V gene, CDR1 is LNHDA and CDR2 is SQIVND (reference sequence). Source material: peripheral blood. V and J are TRBV19 and TRBJ1-2, with TRBD1 identical over 11 bases. The TCR originated in a human donor with active COVID-19. The donor label of this sample is uncertain. The CDR3 reads CASSPRDRGFLDYGYTF. The CDR3 coding sequence is TGTGCCAGTAGTCCCCGGGACAGGGGGTTCCTGGACTATGGCTACACCTTC.